The 29 T cell receptor beta chains in this list originate from one sample, sequenced in a study of beta chain features in type 1 diabetes (dated by TCRdb to the late 2010s). Libraries were built with the immunoSEQ multiplex PCR assay. The entire isolated RNA was reverse transcribed using the High Capacity cDNA Reverse Transcription Kit, and thus expressed TCRB transcripts were sequenced. In its TCRdb copy, this immuneACCESS table keeps in-frame sequences only and misses some clones. Where compared with another copy, unresolved V genes explain less than half of these, and the others have no known cause. The sample contains about 410,000 clones, 11% to 15% of them found a single time. The top ten clones comprise 0.035% to 0.045% of the sample. The source material was naive CD4+ T cells from blood. The cell subset or site label on this specimen signifies: true naive CD4+ T cells. The origin of the receptors is a man aged 25-45 years in good health.

This clone was recorded once. The DNA for the CDR3 is TGTGCCAGCTCACTAACCGGGACAGCGACTGAGCAGTTCTTC. Its translation is CASSLTGTATEQFF. The chain couples TRBV18 to TRBJ2-1; 7 nucleotides match TRBD1. The germline V gene has CDR1 KGHSH and CDR2 LQKENI. The CDR3 extends over 14 amino acids. With 4 bases clipped from V and 9 bases from J, the junction kept 9 bases outside the gene matches.

This sequence joins TRBV6-6 and TRBJ1-1; D gene ambiguous. V was pared by 5 bases and J by 2 bases, with 9 bases between. CDR1 MNHNY and CDR2 SVGAGI come from the germline V gene (reference sequence). The CDR3 spans 13 residues. CDR3 residues: CASSKTPNTEAFF. CDR3 bases: TGTGCCAGCAGTAAGACACCAAACACTGAAGCTTTCTTT.

The chain combines TRBV29-1 with TRBJ1-5, with TRBD1 as a possible D gene (5 bases). V lost 3 bases and J lost 3, with 6 bases in between. The germline V gene has CDR1 SQVTM and CDR2 ANQGSEA. This CDR3 spans 12 amino acids. This CDR3 is CSVETDNQPQHF. As DNA, the CDR3 is TGCAGCGTTGAGACAGACAATCAGCCCCAGCATTTT. The variable domain in full, with the rest retrieved from reference TRBV29-1 and TRBJ1-5, is SAVISQKPSRDICQRGTSLTIQCQVDSQVTMMFWYRQQPGQSLTLIATANQGSEATYESGFVIDKFPISRPNLTFSTLTVSNMSPEDSSIYLCSVETDNQPQHFGDGTRLSIL.

The rearrangement uses TRBV28 and TRBJ2-5; maybe TRBD2 (7 bases). The CDR3 spans 14 residues. Germline CDR1 and CDR2: MDHEN and SYDVKM. V gave up 5 bases and J gave up 5 bases, with 15 bases separating them. The CDR3 here is CASSVGGQRETQYF. CDR3 DNA sequence: TGTGCCAGCAGTGTCGGGGGGCAGCGGGAGACCCAGTACTTC.

There are a few counts of this clone. The chain employs TRBV7-9 and TRBJ2-1, with 12 bases identical to TRBD2. Trimming removed 5 bases from V and 9 bases from J; junction bases left unmatched: 8. Germline-derived CDR1 and CDR2 are SEHNR and FQNEAQ (reference sequence). The CDR3 length is 15 residues. The CDR3 DNA is TGTGCCAGCAGCCCAAGACTAGCGGGAGCCCTTGAGCAGTTCTTC. It translates to CASSPRLAGALEQFF.

This chain uses TRBV5-1 with TRBJ2-1; D is unclear. This CDR3 contains 13 residues. CDR1 and CDR2 from the germline V gene are SGHRS and YFSETQ. The ends were cut back, 0 bases at V and 8 bases at J, with 9 bases in the middle. The CDR3 DNA follows: TGCGCCAGCAGCTTGGATTACCCGGATGAGCAGTTCTTC. Translating gives CASSLDYPDEQFF.

This clone was found a few times. This chain uses TRBV10-3 with TRBJ2-5; 7 positions agree with TRBD1. The CDR3 is made up of 17 amino acids. Losses at the gene ends were 4 bases for V and 2 bases for J; bases not matched to a gene: 13. CDR1 ENHRY and CDR2 SYGVKD come from the germline V gene. CDR3 region: CAISVYGKDRAQETQYF. The CDR3 DNA is TGTGCCATCAGTGTCTACGGGAAAGACAGGGCTCAAGAGACCCAGTACTTC.

This clone was observed a few times. The chain joins TRBV29-1 to TRBJ1-1; 7 bases line up with TRBD1. This CDR3 has 14 amino acids. The germline CDR1 and CDR2 sequences are SQVTM and ANQGSEA. J gave up 7 bases and V 6 bases, and 14 bases lay outside the gene matches. The CDR3 region is CSVRITGETGEAFF. The DNA of the CDR3 is TGCAGCGTACGAATAACAGGGGAGACTGGTGAAGCTTTCTTT.

The sample holds a few counts of this clone. The V gene is TRBV29-1, the J gene TRBJ1-4; tentatively, D is TRBD1 (6 bases). Germline CDR1 is SQVTM and CDR2 is ANQGSEA. V lost 7 bases, J lost 7 bases, and 19 bases lay in between. CDR3 length equals 14 residues. The CDR3 protein is CSARSRGRVEKLFF. The CDR3 nucleotides read TGCAGCGCCCGAAGCAGGGGTCGCGTTGAAAAACTGTTTTTT.

The chain is built from TRBV7-8 and TRBJ1-4; weak D call: TRBD1 (6 bases). There are 18 residues in the CDR3. V was trimmed by 4 bases and J by 0 bases, leaving 18 bases between them. Germline CDR1 SGHVS, CDR2 FQNEAQ. The CDR3 spells CASSSYRESLATNEKLFF. The DNA for the CDR3 is TGTGCCAGCAGCTCGTACAGGGAATCGCTTGCAACTAATGAAAAACTGTTTTTT.

This rearrangement joins TRBV4-2 to TRBJ2-5; D unresolved. V gave up 1 base and J gave up 2 bases, with 5 bases separating them. The CDR3 is made up of 13 amino acids. Germline V lookup: CDR1 LGHNA, CDR2 YNFKEQ. CDR3 loop: CASSQVRQETQYF. The CDR3 DNA follows: TGTGCCAGCAGCCAAGTCAGGCAAGAGACCCAGTACTTC.

This clone was detected only a few times. This chain links TRBV7-9 with TRBJ2-1, with 9 bases matching TRBD1. The CDR3 runs 17 residues. Germline lookup yields CDR1 SEHNR and CDR2 FQNEAQ (reference sequence). J gave up 6 bases and V 6 bases, and 15 bases lay outside the gene matches. The CDR3, as DNA: TGTGCCAGCAGACTAAAACCGGGACAGGGAGAAAGCAATGAGCAGTTCTTC. It encodes CASRLKPGQGESNEQFF.

This clone has a handful of counts. The chain recombines TRBV25-1 with TRBJ2-1, with 7 bases fitting TRBD2. The CDR3 consists of 13 residues. The ends lost 8 bases at V and 8 bases at J; junction bases unmatched: 9. Germline V gene sequence: CDR1 MGHDK, CDR2 SYGVNS. The chain's CDR3 is CASWGWGGDEQFF. CDR3 DNA sequence: TGTGCCAGCTGGGGTTGGGGAGGGGATGAGCAGTTCTTC. The whole variable domain, remainder taken from reference TRBV25-1 and TRBJ2-1, is EADIYQTPRYLVIGTGKKITLECSQTMGHDKMYWYQQDPGMELHLIHYSYGVNSTEKGDLSSESTVSRIRTEHFPLTLESARPSHTSQYLCASWGWGGDEQFFGPGTRLTVL.

This clone was counted only a few times. The chain uses TRBV19 and TRBJ1-5, with TRBD1 matching 9 bases. V lost 10 bases to trimming and J lost 6 bases; unmatched junction nucleotides: 10. Germline values: CDR1 LNHDA, CDR2 SQIVND (reference sequence). CDR3 length: 14 amino acids. This chain's CDR3 is CATFGQGIGQPQHF. CDR3 bases: TGTGCCACCTTCGGACAGGGGATCGGTCAGCCCCAGCATTTT.

V usage is TRBV25-1 and J usage is TRBJ2-3; D is unresolved. CDR3 length: 15 amino acids. V was clipped by 3 bases and J by 0 bases, with 10 bases between them. CDR1 is MGHDK and CDR2 is SYGVNS in the germline V gene. In DNA, the CDR3 is TGTGCCAGCAGTGAGGCCAGCGAAAGCACAGATACGCAGTATTTT. Its protein is CASSEASESTDTQYF.

A few counts support this clone. This chain joins TRBV7-2 and TRBJ2-5; tentative D call: TRBD2 (7 bases). The length of the CDR3 is 16 residues. Germline loops: CDR1 SGHTA, CDR2 FQGNSA. V dropped 0 bases and J dropped 4 bases, with 15 bases sitting between them. DNA for the CDR3: TGTGCCAGCAGCTTAGCGCGGGGGCGCGGGCGAGAGACCCAGTACTTC. This encodes CASSLARGRGRETQYF.

In this sample, this clone turned up a few times. The chain carries TRBV7-8 and TRBJ2-7, with 8 bases matching TRBD2. CDR3 length equals 13 residues. The trim removed 2 bases at V and 10 bases at J, leaving 7 bases unmatched. From germline, CDR1 is SGHVS and CDR2 FQNEAQ. DNA for the CDR3: TGTGCCAGCAGCTTAAAAGCGGGAGTGGTACAGTACGTC. It translates to CASSLKAGVVQYV.

CDR3 residues: CASSLQGPEQFF. CDR3 coding DNA: TGCGCCAGCAGCTTACAGGGGCCTGAGCAGTTCTTC. The chain carries TRBV5-1 and TRBJ2-1, with 7 bases matching TRBD1. Looked up from germline, CDR1 is SGHRS and CDR2 is YFSETQ. Trimming removed 2 bases from V and 9 bases from J; junction bases left unmatched: 2. CDR3 length equals 12 residues.

This clone was seen more than once but under ten times. V and J are TRBV7-2 and TRBJ2-1; D remains ambiguous. Between the trimmed V and J ends, which lost 1 base and 10 bases, there was a span of 8 bases. CDR3 length: 12 amino acids. CDR1 is SGHTA, CDR2 FQGNSA, per germline. Here the CDR3 DNA reads TGTGCCAGCAGCTTAGTTAGGTGGGAGCAGTTCTTC. The encoded protein is CASSLVRWEQFF.

This chain uses TRBV5-4 with TRBJ1-6, with TRBD1 as a possible D gene (5 bases). There are 14 residues in the CDR3. In germline, CDR1 is SGHNT, CDR2 YYREEE (reference sequence). Deletions cut 4 bases from V and 9 bases from J, with 14 bases between. CDR3 loop: CASSAQGSISPLHF. CDR3 coding DNA: TGTGCCAGCAGCGCCCAGGGATCGATTTCACCCCTCCACTTT.

The rearrangement uses TRBV21-1 and TRBJ2-1; the listed D gene, TRBD2, was not tested against the DNA. TRBV21-1 is annotated as a pseudogene. CDR3 length: 16 amino acids. CDR3 sequence: CASSKNSGRDNNEQFF. CDR3 DNA sequence: TGTGCCAGCAGCAAAAATAGCGGGAGGGATAACAATGAGCAGTTCTTC.

V gene TRBV29-1 combines with J gene TRBJ2-5; no clear D. The germline gives CDR1 SQVTM, CDR2 ANQGSEA. The CDR3 spans 14 residues. V was cut by 2 bases and J by 5 bases, with 15 bases left in between. This chain's CDR3 is CSVENRERGETQYF. The CDR3, as DNA: TGCAGCGTTGAAAATAGAGAACGCGGTGAGACCCAGTACTTC. Combining the CDR3 with reference TRBV29-1 and TRBJ2-5 gives the whole variable domain SAVISQKPSRDICQRGTSLTIQCQVDSQVTMMFWYRQQPGQSLTLIATANQGSEATYESGFVIDKFPISRPNLTFSTLTVSNMSPEDSSIYLCSVENRERGETQYFGPGTRLLVL.

In this sample, this clone turned up a few times. This chain links TRBV4-3 with TRBJ1-2; D remains unclear. The V gene's germline CDR1 is LGHNA and CDR2 YSLEER. Trimming left V 1 base short and J 4 bases short, with 16 bases between. The CDR3 covers 16 residues. CDR3 DNA: TGCGCCAGCAGCCAAGTCTTTAGTGGTTATAGCTATGGCTACACCTTC. Its translation is CASSQVFSGYSYGYTF.

The gene calls are TRBV7-2 and TRBJ2-7; D may be TRBD1 (6 bases). Trimming shortened V by 5 bases and J by 7 bases, and 18 bases separated the two germline ends. The CDR3 contains 14 residues. The germline V gene has CDR1 SGHTA and CDR2 FQGNSA. The CDR3 here is CASSRLILRGEQYF. The CDR3 DNA reads as TGTGCCAGCAGCAGACTGATCCTTAGGGGGGAGCAGTACTTC.

V and J are TRBV18 and TRBJ2-6; possibly TRBD2 for D (5 bases). V was clipped by 3 bases and J by 2 bases, with 11 bases between them. Germline assignment: CDR1 KGHSH and CDR2 LQKENI. The CDR3 has 16 amino acids. The CDR3 DNA reads TGTGCCAGCTCACCGTTAACCGGGGCTGGGGCCAACGTCCTGACTTTC. Amino acids: CASSPLTGAGANVLTF.

The CDR3 region is CASSQGDRDEAFF. In nucleotides, the CDR3 is TGTGCCAGCAGCCAAGGGGACAGGGATGAAGCTTTCTTT. This chain links TRBV4-2 with TRBJ1-1; 9 nucleotides match TRBD1. V lost 1 base and J lost 7; bases outside the gene matches: 1. The CDR3 loop spans 13 amino acids. The germline V gene has CDR1 LGHNA and CDR2 YNFKEQ.

The chain uses TRBV7-9 and TRBJ2-3; 10 nucleotides align to TRBD2. The V segment lost 2 bases and the J segment 3 bases; nucleotides outside the gene matches: 2. Germline CDR1 is SEHNR and CDR2 is FQNEAQ (reference sequence). This CDR3 is built from 15 residues. CDR3 DNA: TGTGCCAGCAGCTTAACTAGCGGGATAACAGATACGCAGTATTTT. Translating it yields CASSLTSGITDTQYF.

This clone turned up a few times. The gene calls are TRBV6-5 and TRBJ2-5; D remains unclear. There are 14 residues in the CDR3. Germline CDR1 and CDR2: MNHEY and SVGAGI. V was cut by 4 bases and J by 5 bases, with 14 bases left in between. The CDR3 protein is CASSSRAITETQYF. CDR3 DNA: TGTGCCAGCAGTTCCAGAGCGATAACGGAGACCCAGTACTTC.

The sample holds a few counts of this clone. The rearrangement uses TRBV9 and TRBJ2-4; 7 positions match TRBD2. V shed 0 bases, J shed 3 bases, and the junction held 9 bases outside the gene matches. Germline CDR1 is SGDLS and CDR2 is YYNGEE. This CDR3 spans 17 amino acids. Written as DNA, the CDR3 is TGTGCCAGCAGCGTAGCTACGGCGGGAGTGGGCAAAAACATTCAGTACTTC. Translation gives CASSVATAGVGKNIQYF.